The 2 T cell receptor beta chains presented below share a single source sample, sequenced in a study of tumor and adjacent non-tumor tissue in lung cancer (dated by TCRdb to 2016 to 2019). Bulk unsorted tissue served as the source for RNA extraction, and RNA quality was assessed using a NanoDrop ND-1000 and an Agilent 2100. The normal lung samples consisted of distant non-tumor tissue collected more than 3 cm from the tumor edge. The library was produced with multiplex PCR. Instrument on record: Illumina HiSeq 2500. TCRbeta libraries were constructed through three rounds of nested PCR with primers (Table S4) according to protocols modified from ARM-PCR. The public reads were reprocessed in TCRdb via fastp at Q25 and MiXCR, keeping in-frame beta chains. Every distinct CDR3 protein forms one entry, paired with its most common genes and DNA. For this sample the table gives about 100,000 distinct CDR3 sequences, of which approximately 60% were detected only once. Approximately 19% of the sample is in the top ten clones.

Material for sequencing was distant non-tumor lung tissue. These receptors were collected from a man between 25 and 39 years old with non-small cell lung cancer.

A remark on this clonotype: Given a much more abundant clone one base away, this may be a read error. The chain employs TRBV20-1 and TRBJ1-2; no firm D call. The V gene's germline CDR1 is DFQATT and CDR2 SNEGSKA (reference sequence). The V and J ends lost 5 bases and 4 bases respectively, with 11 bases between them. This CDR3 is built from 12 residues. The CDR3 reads CSAGSTRYGYTF. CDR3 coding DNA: TGCAGTGCTGGCAGCACACGCTATGGCTACACCTTC.

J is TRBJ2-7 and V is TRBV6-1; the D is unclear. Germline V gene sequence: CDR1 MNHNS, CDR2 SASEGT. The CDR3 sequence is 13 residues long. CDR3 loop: CASSMVGSYEQYV. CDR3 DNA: TGTGCCAGCAGCATGGTGGGATCCTACGAGCAATACGTC.